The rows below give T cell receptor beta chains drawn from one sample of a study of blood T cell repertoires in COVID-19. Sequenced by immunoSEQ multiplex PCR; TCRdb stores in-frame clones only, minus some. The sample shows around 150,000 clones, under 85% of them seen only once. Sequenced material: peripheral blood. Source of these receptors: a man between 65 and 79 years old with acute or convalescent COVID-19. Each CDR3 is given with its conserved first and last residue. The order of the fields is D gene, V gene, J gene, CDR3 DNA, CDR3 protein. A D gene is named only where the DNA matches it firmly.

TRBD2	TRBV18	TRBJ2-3	TGTGCCAGCTCACCAGTAGCGGGGGGCCGCACAGATACGCAGTATTTT	CASSPVAGGRTDTQYF
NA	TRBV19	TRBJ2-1	TGTGCCAGTAGTATTTTCGGAGAGCCCTACAATGAGCAGTTCTTC	CASSIFGEPYNEQFF
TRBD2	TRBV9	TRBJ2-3	TGTGCCAGCAGCGTAGAGGCGGGAGGCACAGATACGCAGTATTTT	CASSVEAGGTDTQYF
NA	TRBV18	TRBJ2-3	TGTGCCAGCTCACCTGTCGGGACACTAAACCCGGGGAGCACAGATACGCAGTATTTT	CASSPVGTLNPGSTDTQYF
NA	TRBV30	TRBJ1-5	TGTGCCTGGAGCCGCCCCGGGGGGCTCTCTCAGCCCCAGCATTTT	CAWSRPGGLSQPQHF
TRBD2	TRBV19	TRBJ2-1	TGTGCCAGTAGTATAGGCGGGGGTTACAATGAGCAGTTCTTC	CASSIGGGYNEQFF
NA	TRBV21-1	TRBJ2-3	TGTGCCAGCATTTCGTTAGGCACAGATACGCAGTATTTT	CASISLGTDTQYF
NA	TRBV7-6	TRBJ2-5	TGTGCCAGCAGCTTGGCCCAAGAGACCCAGTACTTC	CASSLAQETQYF
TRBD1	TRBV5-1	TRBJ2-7	TGCGCCAGCAGCTTGGGAACCAGGGGGCCATCCTACGAGCAGTACTTC	CASSLGTRGPSYEQYF
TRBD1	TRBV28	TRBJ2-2	TGTGCCAGCAGGGACTATCCCGGACAGGGGGGAGGCACCGGGGAGCTGTTTTTT	CASRDYPGQGGGTGELFF
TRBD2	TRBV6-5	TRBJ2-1	TGTGCCAGCAGTCTAGCGGGGGACAATGAGCAGTTCTTC	CASSLAGDNEQFF
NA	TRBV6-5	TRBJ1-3	TGTGCCAGCAAGCCCGGGGGAAACACCATATATTTT	CASKPGGNTIYF
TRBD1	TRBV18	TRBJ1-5	TGTGCCAGCTCACCAGACAGGGTGTATCAGCCCCAGCATTTT	CASSPDRVYQPQHF
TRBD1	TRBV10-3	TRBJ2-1	TGTGCCATCACCGCCGGGACAGGGACGGGGAATGAGCAGTTCTTC	CAITAGTGTGNEQFF
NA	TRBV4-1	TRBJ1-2	TGCGCCAGCAGCCAAGAGGGCCAGGGTTCCGCTTGGGGCTACACCTTC	CASSQEGQGSAWGYTF